The 21 T cell receptor beta chains given below trace back to one sample, sequenced in a study of shared clonotypes between healthy human individuals. Assay: immunoSEQ multiplex PCR; the TCRdb copy retains only in-frame clones and omits some. Among millions of clones, about 92% were seen once, and the ten largest hold 1.5% to 2%. Naive CD8 cells lacked CD45RO and underwent positive selection for CCR7, leaving out terminally differentiated effector memory CD45RA+ cells. The source material was naive CD8+ T cells from PBMCs. The receptors originated from a man in his late teens or twenties in good health. Some clones in this sample may be carry-over from other donors' samples.

The V gene is TRBV29-1, the J gene TRBJ1-2, with TRBD1 identical over 12 bases. Losses at the gene ends were 8 bases for V and 6 bases for J; bases not matched to a gene: 7. Germline lookup yields CDR1 SQVTM and CDR2 ANQGSEA. The CDR3 loop spans 13 amino acids. The CDR3 region is CSIRDRGRDGYTF. CDR3 bases: TGCAGCATCCGGGACAGGGGGCGAGATGGCTACACCTTC.

The chain is built from TRBV7-9 and TRBJ2-1; 11 bases are a match to TRBD2. The CDR3 loop spans 15 amino acids. Per germline, CDR1 SEHNR and CDR2 FQNEAQ (reference sequence). Unmatched junction bases numbered 6, after V lost 7 bases and J lost 4 bases. For the CDR3, the DNA is TGTGCCAGCACCACGGGACTAGCGGATTACAATGAGCAGTTCTTC. This translates into CASTTGLADYNEQFF.

The chain joins TRBV14 to TRBJ2-7, with unresolved D. Deletions cut 1 base from V and 6 bases from J, with 10 bases between. Germline CDR1 is SGHDN and CDR2 is FVKESK. The CDR3 is 13 residues long. CDR3 nucleotides: TGTGCCAGCAGCCAAGGGGCAGGCGCCGAGCAGTACTTC. It codes for CASSQGAGAEQYF.

J is TRBJ2-1 and V is TRBV5-1; 7 bases map to TRBD1. This CDR3 comprises 15 residues. CDR1 and CDR2 from the germline V gene are SGHRS and YFSETQ. The junction had 10 bases not matched to a gene; V was cut back by 7 bases and J by 3 bases. CDR3: CASCPDREIYNEQFF. CDR3 DNA: TGCGCCAGCTGCCCAGACAGGGAAATCTACAATGAGCAGTTCTTC.

The CDR3: CASSPSAGDKGDEQFF. As DNA, the CDR3 is TGTGCCAGCAGTCCTTCCGCGGGAGACAAAGGCGATGAGCAGTTCTTC. The J gene is TRBJ2-1, the V gene TRBV27; 7 bases line up with TRBD2. The CDR3 sequence is 16 residues long. The V gene's germline CDR1 is MNHEY and CDR2 SMNVEV (reference sequence). J was trimmed by 8 bases and V by 5 bases; bases with no gene match: 15.

V is TRBV27 and J is TRBJ1-5; D might be TRBD1 (5 bases). CDR1 is MNHEY and CDR2 is SMNVEV in the germline V gene (reference sequence). The CDR3 has 14 amino acids. Trimming pared 1 base from V and 5 bases from J, leaving 9 bases between. Here the CDR3 DNA reads TGTGCCAGCAGTTTATGGGGCGCGGATCAGCCCCAGCATTTT. This codes for CASSLWGADQPQHF.

The chain uses TRBV6-5 and TRBJ1-2; 7 bases align to TRBD1. V shed 8 bases and J 7 bases; nucleotides not matched to a gene: 10. Germline V CDR1 and CDR2: MNHEY, SVGAGI. The CDR3 length is 13 residues. The CDR3 DNA is TGTGCCAGCTCCCCGGGGGGGGACAGTGGCTACACCTTC. This encodes CASSPGGDSGYTF.

To note about this clone: This sample also contains other DNA sequences that code for the same CDR3. V is TRBV27 and J is TRBJ2-7; TRBD1 aligns across 10 bases. V was clipped by 0 bases and J by 4 bases; unmatched bases: 6. Germline V gene data show CDR1 as MNHEY and CDR2 as SMNVEV (reference sequence). The CDR3 has 16 residues. The CDR3 DNA reads as TGTGCCAGCAGTTTATCCCCCGGGACAGGGGTTTACGAGCAGTACTTC. Protein: CASSLSPGTGVYEQYF.

The chain employs TRBV19 and TRBJ2-5, with 15 bases identical to TRBD2. V lost 5 bases, J lost 5 bases, and 9 bases stayed unmatched. Germline lookup yields CDR1 LNHDA and CDR2 SQIVND (reference sequence). The CDR3 has 17 amino acids. The CDR3 protein is CASSQGLAGGPMETQYF. The CDR3 DNA sequence: TGTGCCAGTAGTCAAGGACTAGCGGGAGGGCCGATGGAGACCCAGTACTTC.

The CDR3 nucleotides read TGTGCCAGCCTACGGGAAACCGGGGAGCTGTTTTTT. It yields the protein CASLRETGELFF. The chain employs TRBV28 and TRBJ2-2; possibly TRBD2 for D (5 bases). Trimming removed 8 bases at V and 5 bases at J, with 9 bases between. CDR1 and CDR2 (germline): MDHEN, SYDVKM. CDR3 size: 12 residues.

The CDR3 here is CSVETRGPAYEQYF. The CDR3 nucleotides read TGCAGCGTTGAAACGCGGGGGCCGGCCTACGAGCAGTACTTC. The chain uses TRBV29-1 and TRBJ2-5, with D possibly matching TRBD2 (7 bases). The J call is in doubt because the DNA end fits TRBJ2-7 better. Per the germline V gene, CDR1 is SQVTM and CDR2 is ANQGSEA. The CDR3 loop spans 14 amino acids.

This chain links TRBV10-3 with TRBJ2-1, with D tentatively TRBD1 (5 bases). The germline CDR1 and CDR2 sequences are ENHRY and SYGVKD. The CDR3 is 13 amino acids. V lost 3 bases and J lost 10, with 13 bases in between. CDR3 bases: TGTGCCATCAGTGATATGCAGGGTTTCGAGCAGTTCTTC. Residues: CAISDMQGFEQFF.

About this clone: In this CDR3 the conserved last residue, phenylalanine or tryptophan, is missing, so a read error is likely. The DNA is left out, because the CDR3 cannot be placed on it with certainty; the CDR3 is given as TCRdb lists it. This chain connects TRBV5-1 to TRBJ2-7; the tabulated D call, TRBD2, remains unverified against the DNA. Both ends counted, the CDR3 spans 11 residues. Germline CDR1 and CDR2: SGHRS and YFSETQ. The CDR3 spells CASSNGREPSI.

The gene calls are TRBV30 and TRBJ2-7, with D unclear. Germline V CDR1 and CDR2: GTSNPN, SVGIG (reference sequence). Trimming cost V 4 bases and J 3 bases, with 13 bases left between them. The CDR3 runs to 13 residues. The CDR3 sequence is CAWTRSGDYEQYF. CDR3 coding DNA: TGTGCCTGGACTCGGAGTGGCGACTACGAGCAGTACTTC.

The chain uses TRBV2 and TRBJ2-7; D unclear. This CDR3 has 12 amino acids. The V and J ends lost 3 bases and 4 bases respectively, with 7 bases between them. Germline V lookup: CDR1 SNHLY, CDR2 FYNNEI. CDR3 sequence (DNA): TGTGCCAGCAGTGACTCCTTATACGAGCAGTACTTC. Amino acids: CASSDSLYEQYF. Full variable domain (remainder filled in from reference TRBV2 and TRBJ2-7): EPEVTQTPSHQVTQMGQEVILRCVPISNHLYFYWYRQILGQKVEFLVSFYNNEISEKSEIFDDQFSVERPDGSNFTLKIRSTKLEDSAMYFCASSDSLYEQYFGPGTRLTVT.

J is TRBJ1-6 and V is TRBV30; 8 bases map to TRBD1. The CDR3 consists of 13 residues. The germline gives CDR1 GTSNPN, CDR2 SVGIG (reference sequence). V dropped 3 bases and J dropped 9; count of bases not matched to a gene: 4. The CDR3 sequence: CAWRDRVISPLHF. In DNA form, the CDR3 reads TGTGCCTGGAGGGACAGGGTTATTTCACCCCTCCACTTT.

The V call is TRBV5-6, the J call TRBJ2-7; perhaps TRBD1 as D (6 bases). The V gene lost 4 bases and the J gene lost 2 bases, with 16 bases spanning the gap. The CDR3 runs to 15 residues. The germline gives CDR1 SGHDT, CDR2 YYEEEE. The CDR3, as DNA: TGTGCCAGCAGCCCTGCAGGGGCCCCAACCTACGAGCAGTACTTC. Encoded protein: CASSPAGAPTYEQYF.

V and J are TRBV27 and TRBJ2-5; TRBD1 matches at 7 bases. The J call is uncertain, as TRBJ2-7 better fits the DNA end. CDR1 is MNHEY, CDR2 SMNVEV, per germline (reference sequence). The CDR3 runs to 16 residues. CDR3 bases: TGTGCCAGCAGTTTATCCCTCGGGACAGAGTCCTACGAGCAGTACTTC. Protein product: CASSLSLGTESYEQYF.

CDR3 nucleotide sequence: TGTGCCACCCAGGGACCGGAGGGAGCTAACTATGGCTACACCTTC. Translated: CATQGPEGANYGYTF. The chain carries TRBV28 and TRBJ1-2; the D gene is possibly TRBD1 (5 bases). Trimming shortened V by 10 bases and J by 0 bases, and 18 bases separated the two germline ends. Germline assignment: CDR1 MDHEN and CDR2 SYDVKM. This CDR3 is 15 amino acids long.

This chain links TRBV4-2 with TRBJ2-7; D might be TRBD2 (6 bases). CDR1 is LGHNA and CDR2 is YNFKEQ in the germline V gene. The CDR3 sequence is 14 residues long. The germline V and J ends were trimmed by 4 bases and 2 bases, with 12 bases remaining between them. The CDR3: CASSRGDGAYEQYF. The CDR3 DNA is TGTGCCAGCAGCCGCGGGGACGGCGCCTACGAGCAGTACTTC.

The chain combines TRBV4-3 with TRBJ2-2; D might be TRBD2 (6 bases). This CDR3 contains 14 residues. Germline V gene lookup returns CDR1 LGHNA and CDR2 YSLEER. The V and J ends lost 4 bases and 7 bases respectively, with 13 bases between them. The CDR3: CASSRVSEGGELFF. The DNA of the CDR3 is TGCGCCAGCAGCCGAGTGTCGGAGGGCGGGGAGCTGTTTTTT.